Each of the 14 T cell receptor beta chains below was sequenced from the same sample in a study of Ad26.COV2.S vaccination and SARS-CoV-2 variants. Assay: immunoSEQ multiplex PCR; the TCRdb copy retains only in-frame clones and omits some. Seen here are 85,000 to 120,000 clones, 60% to 85% observed once, and the top ten hold roughly a sixth. The sequences come from peripheral blood, collected after recovery from COVID-19. Every receptor here comes from a human donor who had recovered from COVID-19.

This chain joins TRBV19 and TRBJ1-6, with a weak D call TRBD1 (6 bases). This CDR3 has 15 amino acids. In germline, CDR1 is LNHDA, CDR2 SQIVND (reference sequence). Trimming cost V 5 bases and J 7 bases, with 15 bases left between them. The CDR3 DNA reads TGTGCCAGTAGTCTTTCCGGGACAAAGAATTCACCCCTCCACTTT. It yields the protein CASSLSGTKNSPLHF.

V is TRBV5-1 and J is TRBJ2-1; 7 bases agree with TRBD1. The CDR3 consists of 15 residues. Germline trimming cut 3 bases from V and 6 bases from J; bases unmatched to any gene: 9. CDR1 and CDR2 from the germline V gene are SGHRS and YFSETQ. CDR3 amino acids: CASSSRQGSGNEQFF. CDR3 nucleotides: TGCGCCAGCAGCTCAAGACAGGGTTCCGGCAATGAGCAGTTCTTC.

This clone was found once. V and J are TRBV21-1 and TRBJ2-7. TRBV21-1 is a documented pseudogene. This CDR3 has 14 residues. Here the CDR3 reads CASSKISSGHEQYF. CDR3 nucleotide sequence: TGTGCCAGCAGCAAAATATCATCCGGGCACGAGCAGTACTTC.

V usage is TRBV2 and J usage is TRBJ1-3; 8 positions match TRBD1. Germline lookup yields CDR1 SNHLY and CDR2 FYNNEI. V lost 1 base to trimming and J lost 5 bases; unmatched junction nucleotides: 4. The CDR3 sequence is 15 residues long. CDR3 residues: CASSEVGQGRNTIYF. The CDR3 DNA is TGTGCCAGCAGTGAAGTTGGACAGGGACGAAACACCATATATTTT. The entire variable domain, with the rest obtained from reference TRBV2 and TRBJ1-3, is as follows: EPEVTQTPSHQVTQMGQEVILRCVPISNHLYFYWYRQILGQKVEFLVSFYNNEISEKSEIFDDQFSVERPDGSNFTLKIRSTKLEDSAMYFCASSEVGQGRNTIYFGEGSWLTVV.

The chain employs TRBV7-2 and TRBJ2-3; D gene ambiguous. The CDR3 covers 16 residues. Trimming took 1 base from V and 5 from J, leaving 16 bases between them. Germline V gene data show CDR1 as SGHTA and CDR2 as FQGNSA. As DNA, the CDR3 is TGTGCCAGCAGCTTAGGGTCGGCAGCCCCGGGAGATACGCAGTATTTT. Translated, it gives CASSLGSAAPGDTQYF.

V usage is TRBV12-3 or TRBV12-4 and J usage is TRBJ2-5; D unresolved. V gave up 3 bases and J gave up 4 bases, with 6 bases separating them. The length of the CDR3 is 12 residues. CDR3 in DNA: TGTGCCAGCAGTTTGGTCGGAGAGACCCAGTACTTC. It encodes CASSLVGETQYF.

This chain connects TRBV5-5 to TRBJ2-3; no definite D call. CDR3 size: 11 residues. With 2 bases removed from V and 5 bases from J, the gap between germline ends came to 3 bases. Per germline, CDR1 SGHKS and CDR2 YYEKEE (reference sequence). This chain's CDR3 is CASSFRDTQYF. The DNA for the CDR3 is TGTGCCAGCAGCTTCAGAGATACGCAGTATTTT.

The chain uses TRBV27 and TRBJ2-6; D perhaps matches TRBD1 (5 bases). The CDR3 runs 17 residues. From germline, CDR1 is MNHEY and CDR2 SMNVEV (reference sequence). Between the trimmed V and J ends, which lost 2 bases and 0 bases, there was a span of 11 bases. CDR3 in amino acids: CASSLQGVPSGANVLTF. CDR3 coding DNA: TGTGCCAGCAGTTTACAGGGTGTGCCCTCTGGGGCCAACGTCCTGACTTTC.

The chain uses TRBV10-1 and TRBJ1-2, with 8 bases identical to TRBD1. This CDR3 comprises 11 residues. Germline lookup yields CDR1 WNHNN and CDR2 SYGVQD (reference sequence). CDR3 sequence reads: CEGQAEEGYTF. CDR3 bases: TGCGAGGGACAGGCCGAGGAAGGCTACACCTTC.

The chain is built from TRBV11-2 and TRBJ2-5, with D perhaps matching TRBD1 or TRBD2 (5 bases each). V lost 5 bases to trimming and J lost 5 bases, with 15 bases between them. CDR3 size: 14 residues. Germline V CDR1 and CDR2: SGHAT, FQNNGV. The CDR3, as DNA: TGTGCCAGCAGCCCCGGGACGGCCGCGGAGACCCAGTACTTC. Its protein is CASSPGTAAETQYF.

V usage is TRBV28 and J usage is TRBJ1-5; possibly TRBD1 for D (5 bases). The CDR3 loop spans 15 amino acids. Trimming left V 6 bases short and J 7 bases short, with 19 bases between. CDR1 and CDR2 (germline): MDHEN, SYDVKM. The CDR3 here is CASSRSGQVNQPQHF. CDR3 coding DNA: TGTGCCAGCAGCCGGTCAGGGCAAGTCAACCAGCCCCAGCATTTT.

This sequence joins TRBV5-1 and TRBJ2-6, with a weak D call TRBD1 (6 bases). This CDR3 region has 16 residues. Germline CDR1 and CDR2: SGHRS and YFSETQ. Trimming left V 0 bases short and J 2 bases short, with 9 bases between. The CDR3 is CASSLEGGAGANVLTF. CDR3 nucleotide sequence: TGCGCCAGCAGCTTGGAAGGGGGAGCTGGGGCCAACGTCCTGACTTTC.

J is TRBJ2-3 and V is TRBV3-1 (or the pseudogene TRBV3-2); perhaps D is TRBD1 or TRBD2 (5 bases each). The CDR3 sequence is 13 residues long. V shed 4 bases and J shed 7 bases, with 12 bases lying between them. The germline CDR1 and CDR2 sequences are LGHDT and YNNKEL (reference sequence). CDR3 DNA sequence: TGTGCCAGCAGCCTCGGGGCTGGGAATACGCAGTATTTT. Protein product: CASSLGAGNTQYF.

The V gene is TRBV20-1, the J gene TRBJ1-2; D is possibly TRBD1 (5 bases). V dropped 3 bases and J dropped 4 bases, with 18 bases sitting between them. The CDR3 extends over 15 amino acids. Looked up from germline, CDR1 is DFQATT and CDR2 is SNEGSKA (reference sequence). Written as DNA, the CDR3 is TGCAGTGCTAGTACGGGGGGGACTGGGGGCTATGGCTACACCTTC. This encodes CSASTGGTGGYGYTF.